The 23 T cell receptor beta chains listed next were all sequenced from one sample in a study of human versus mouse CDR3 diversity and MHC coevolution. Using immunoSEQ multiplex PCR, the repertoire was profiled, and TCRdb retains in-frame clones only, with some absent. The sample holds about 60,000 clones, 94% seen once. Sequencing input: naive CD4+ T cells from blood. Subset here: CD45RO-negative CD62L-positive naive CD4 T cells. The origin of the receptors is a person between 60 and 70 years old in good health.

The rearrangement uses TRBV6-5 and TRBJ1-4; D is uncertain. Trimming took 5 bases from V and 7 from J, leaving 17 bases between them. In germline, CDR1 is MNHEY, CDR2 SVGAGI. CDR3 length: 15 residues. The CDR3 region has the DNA TGTGCCAGCAGTACCGCGGCCCTGACGGTTGAAAAACTGTTTTTT. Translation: CASSTAALTVEKLFF.

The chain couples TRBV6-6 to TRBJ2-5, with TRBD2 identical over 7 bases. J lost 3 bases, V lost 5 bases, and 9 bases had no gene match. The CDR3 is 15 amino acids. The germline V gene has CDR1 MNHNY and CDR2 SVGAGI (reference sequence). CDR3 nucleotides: TGTGCCAGCAGTCCCCCGACTAGCCGAAAAGAGACCCAGTACTTC. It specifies CASSPPTSRKETQYF.

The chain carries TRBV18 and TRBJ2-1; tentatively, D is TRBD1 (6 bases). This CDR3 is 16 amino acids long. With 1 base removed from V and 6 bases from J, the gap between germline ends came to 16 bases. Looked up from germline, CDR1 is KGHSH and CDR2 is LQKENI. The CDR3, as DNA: TGTGCCAGCTCACCACAGCTACAGGGATCAGGCAATGAGCAGTTCTTC. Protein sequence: CASSPQLQGSGNEQFF.

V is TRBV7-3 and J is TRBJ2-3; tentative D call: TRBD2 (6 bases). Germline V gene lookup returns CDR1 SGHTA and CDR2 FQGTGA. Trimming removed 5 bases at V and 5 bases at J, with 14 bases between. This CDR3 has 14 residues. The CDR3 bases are TGTGCCAGCAGCCCCCGGACTATGGGAGATACGCAGTATTTT. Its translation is CASSPRTMGDTQYF.

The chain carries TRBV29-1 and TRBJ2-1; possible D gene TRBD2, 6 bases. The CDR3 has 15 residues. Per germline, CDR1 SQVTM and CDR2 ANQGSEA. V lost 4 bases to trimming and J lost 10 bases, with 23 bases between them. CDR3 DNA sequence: TGCAGCGTTGTATGGCGGGGCGATAATCGCCGGGAGCAGTTCTTC. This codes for CSVVWRGDNRREQFF.

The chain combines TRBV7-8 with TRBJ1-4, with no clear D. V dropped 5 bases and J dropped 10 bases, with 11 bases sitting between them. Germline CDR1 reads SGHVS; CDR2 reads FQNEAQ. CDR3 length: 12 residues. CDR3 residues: CASSQIEGKLFF. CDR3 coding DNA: TGTGCCAGCAGCCAGATTGAGGGAAAACTGTTTTTT.

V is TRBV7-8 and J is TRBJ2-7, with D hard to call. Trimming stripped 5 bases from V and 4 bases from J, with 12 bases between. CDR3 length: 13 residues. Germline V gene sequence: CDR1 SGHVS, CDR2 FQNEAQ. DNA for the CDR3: TGTGCCAGCAGCCCCTTCGACTGGTACGAGCAGTACTTC. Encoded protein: CASSPFDWYEQYF.

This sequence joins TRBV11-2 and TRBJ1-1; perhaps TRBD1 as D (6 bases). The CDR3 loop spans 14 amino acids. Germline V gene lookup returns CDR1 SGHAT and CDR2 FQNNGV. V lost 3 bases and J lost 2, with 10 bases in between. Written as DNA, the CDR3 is TGTGCCAGCAGCTTCGCAGGGGTAAACACTGAAGCTTTCTTT. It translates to CASSFAGVNTEAFF.

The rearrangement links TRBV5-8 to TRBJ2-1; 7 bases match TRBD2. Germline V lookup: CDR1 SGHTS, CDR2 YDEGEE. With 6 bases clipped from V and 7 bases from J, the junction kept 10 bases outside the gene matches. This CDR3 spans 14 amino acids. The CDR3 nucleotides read TGTGCCAGCACCTGGGGCGGGAGCGCTAATGAGCAGTTCTTC. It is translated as CASTWGGSANEQFF.

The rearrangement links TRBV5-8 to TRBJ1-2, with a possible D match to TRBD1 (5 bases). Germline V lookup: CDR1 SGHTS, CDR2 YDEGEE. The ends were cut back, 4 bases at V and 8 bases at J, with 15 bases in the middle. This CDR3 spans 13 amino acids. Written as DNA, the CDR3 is TGTGCCAGCAGCGCGGGACCTTCAAGGGGCTACACCTTC. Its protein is CASSAGPSRGYTF.

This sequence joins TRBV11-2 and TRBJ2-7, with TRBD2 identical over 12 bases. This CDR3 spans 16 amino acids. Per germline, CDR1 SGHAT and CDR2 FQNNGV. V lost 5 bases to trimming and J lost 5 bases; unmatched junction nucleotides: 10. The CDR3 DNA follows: TGTGCCAGCAGCCCCCGAGGGAGGACTAGCGGGAACGAGCAGTACTTC. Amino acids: CASSPRGRTSGNEQYF.

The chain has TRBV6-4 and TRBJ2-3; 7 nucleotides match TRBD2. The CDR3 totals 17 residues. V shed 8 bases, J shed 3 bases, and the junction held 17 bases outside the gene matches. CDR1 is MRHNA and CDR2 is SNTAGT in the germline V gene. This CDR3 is CASPPPREGGPTDTQYF. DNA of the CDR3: TGTGCCAGCCCACCTCCTAGGGAGGGAGGGCCAACAGATACGCAGTATTTT.

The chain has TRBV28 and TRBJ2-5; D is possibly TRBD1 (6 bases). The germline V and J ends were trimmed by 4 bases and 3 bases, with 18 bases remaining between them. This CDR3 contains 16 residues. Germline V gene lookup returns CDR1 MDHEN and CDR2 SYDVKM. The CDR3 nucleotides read TGTGCCAGCAGTTCGACCCCCGGGACACCAAAAGAGACCCAGTACTTC. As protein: CASSSTPGTPKETQYF. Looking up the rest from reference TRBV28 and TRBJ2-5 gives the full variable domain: DVKVTQSSRYLVKRTGEKVFLECVQDMDHENMFWYRQDPGLGLRLIYFSYDVKMKEKGDIPEGYSVSREKKERFSLILESASTNQTSMYLCASSSTPGTPKETQYFGPGTRLLVL.

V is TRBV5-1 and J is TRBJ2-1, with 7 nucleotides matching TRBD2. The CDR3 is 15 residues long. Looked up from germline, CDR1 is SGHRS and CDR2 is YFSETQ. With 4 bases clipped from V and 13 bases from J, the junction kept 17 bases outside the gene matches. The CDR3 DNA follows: TGCGCCAGCAGCCCCGGGGAGGGGCGGGTGGGACCCCAGTTCTTC. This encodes CASSPGEGRVGPQFF.

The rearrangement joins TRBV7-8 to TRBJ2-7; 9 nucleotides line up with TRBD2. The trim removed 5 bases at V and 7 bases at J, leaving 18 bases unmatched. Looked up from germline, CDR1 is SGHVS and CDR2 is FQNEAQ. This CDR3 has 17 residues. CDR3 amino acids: CASSATWAGGPPAEQYF. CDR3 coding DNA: TGTGCCAGCAGCGCCACCTGGGCGGGAGGGCCGCCCGCGGAGCAGTACTTC.

CDR3 sequence reads: CASSLLSQGSPGELFF. The CDR3 DNA reads TGCGCCAGCAGCCTCTTGAGCCAGGGTAGCCCCGGGGAGCTGTTTTTT. The chain links TRBV5-1 to TRBJ2-2, with D possibly being TRBD1 (5 bases). The germline CDR1 and CDR2 sequences are SGHRS and YFSETQ. This CDR3 comprises 16 residues. The V gene lost 4 bases and the J gene lost 6 bases, with 19 bases spanning the gap.

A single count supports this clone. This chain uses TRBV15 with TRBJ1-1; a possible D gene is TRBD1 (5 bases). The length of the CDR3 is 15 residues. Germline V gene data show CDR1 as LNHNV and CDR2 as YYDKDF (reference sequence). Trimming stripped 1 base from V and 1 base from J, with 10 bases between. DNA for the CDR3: TGTGCCACCAGCAGAGTGGGGGGTGGGAACACTGAAGCTTTCTTT. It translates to CATSRVGGGNTEAFF.

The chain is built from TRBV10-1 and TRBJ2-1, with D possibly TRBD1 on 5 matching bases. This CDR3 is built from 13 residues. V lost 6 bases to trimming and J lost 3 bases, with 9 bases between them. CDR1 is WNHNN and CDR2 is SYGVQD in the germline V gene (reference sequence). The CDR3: CASSPDSYNEQFF. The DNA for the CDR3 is TGCGCCAGCAGCCCCGACAGCTACAATGAGCAGTTCTTC.

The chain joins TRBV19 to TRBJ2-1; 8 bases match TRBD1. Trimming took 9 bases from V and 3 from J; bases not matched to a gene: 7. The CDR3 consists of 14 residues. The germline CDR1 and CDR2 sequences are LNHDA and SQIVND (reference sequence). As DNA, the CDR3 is TGTGCCAGCAAAACCGGGACAGGCTACAATGAGCAGTTCTTC. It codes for CASKTGTGYNEQFF. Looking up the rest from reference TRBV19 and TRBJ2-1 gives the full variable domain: DGGITQSPKYLFRKEGQNVTLSCEQNLNHDAMYWYRQDPGQGLRLIYYSQIVNDFQKGDIAEGYSVSREKKESFPLTVTSAQKNPTAFYLCASKTGTGYNEQFFGPGTRLTVL.

The CDR3 nucleotides are TGTGCCAGCAGTGGTGGACAGGGAATCTATGGCTACACCTTC. This translates into CASSGGQGIYGYTF. The chain joins TRBV6-5 to TRBJ1-2; TRBD1 agrees at 8 bases. From germline, CDR1 is MNHEY and CDR2 SVGAGI. The CDR3 runs to 14 residues. J was trimmed by 4 bases and V by 5 bases; bases with no gene match: 6.

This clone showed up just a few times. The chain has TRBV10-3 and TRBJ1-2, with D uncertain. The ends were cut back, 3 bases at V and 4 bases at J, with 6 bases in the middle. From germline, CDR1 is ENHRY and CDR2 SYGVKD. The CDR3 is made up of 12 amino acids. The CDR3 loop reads CAISEGSYGYTF. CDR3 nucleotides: TGTGCCATCAGTGAAGGGAGCTATGGCTACACCTTC.

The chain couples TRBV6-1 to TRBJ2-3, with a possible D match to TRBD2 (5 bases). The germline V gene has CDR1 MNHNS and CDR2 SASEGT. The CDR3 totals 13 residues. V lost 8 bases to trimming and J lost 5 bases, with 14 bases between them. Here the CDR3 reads CASGPGRKDTQYF. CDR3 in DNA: TGTGCCAGCGGGCCGGGAAGAAAAGATACGCAGTATTTT.

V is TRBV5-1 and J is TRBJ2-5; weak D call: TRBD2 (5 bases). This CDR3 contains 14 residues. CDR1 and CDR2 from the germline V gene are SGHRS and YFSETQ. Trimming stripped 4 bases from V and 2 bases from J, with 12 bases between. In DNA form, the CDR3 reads TGCGCCAGCAGCGGTGTTGGAGGACAAGAGACCCAGTACTTC. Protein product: CASSGVGGQETQYF.